These 14 T cell receptor beta chains originate from one sample sequenced in a study of shared T cell receptors in the human thymus. Data came from immunoSEQ multiplex PCR; TCRdb stores just in-frame clones and leaves some out. The repertoire includes some 700,000 clones, 80% to 90% of them detected once, and 0.0095% to 0.013% sits in the top ten. These sequences were also reported in another study, on human thymus T cells.

The material sequenced was thymocytes. The source is a girl under three years old with a congenital heart defect.

The chain links TRBV12-5 to TRBJ2-2, with 12 bases that match TRBD1. Losses at the gene ends were 5 bases for V and 6 bases for J; bases not matched to a gene: 7. The CDR3 length is 16 residues. Germline loops: CDR1 LGHNT, CDR2 FRNRAP. The CDR3 DNA reads TGTGCTAGTGGTCCAGTCCGGGACAGGGGGCCCGGGGAGCTGTTTTTT. This gives the protein CASGPVRDRGPGELFF.

The genes are TRBV5-4 and TRBJ1-2; 7 nucleotides align to TRBD1. V was clipped by 0 bases and J by 8 bases; unmatched bases: 10. CDR3 length: 15 amino acids. Germline assignment: CDR1 SGHNT and CDR2 YYREEE (reference sequence). CDR3 nucleotide sequence: TGTGCCAGCAGCTTGGGACAGGGACCGACTTTAGGCTACACCTTC. The encoded protein is CASSLGQGPTLGYTF.

The rearrangement links TRBV10-2 to TRBJ2-2; TRBD1 aligns across 9 bases. Germline V gives CDR1 WSHSY, CDR2 SAAADI. With V trimmed by 4 bases and J by 5 bases, 17 bases remained unmatched. The CDR3 totals 19 residues. The DNA for the CDR3 is TGCGCCAGCAGTGGAGTAGGGACAGGGTTCTCGCCGAGGACCGGGGAGCTGTTTTTT. Amino acids: CASSGVGTGFSPRTGELFF.

V and J are TRBV6-1 and TRBJ2-7; D perhaps matches TRBD1 (5 bases). V lost 2 bases and J lost 2, with 13 bases in between. The CDR3 contains 15 residues. Germline assignment: CDR1 MNHNS and CDR2 SASEGT. This CDR3 is CASSETRIGAYEQYF. CDR3 nucleotides: TGTGCCAGCAGTGAAACCAGGATAGGGGCCTACGAGCAGTACTTC.

The chain recombines TRBV5-4 with TRBJ1-1; D is perhaps TRBD1 (6 bases). CDR1 SGHNT and CDR2 YYREEE come from the germline V gene (reference sequence). V was cut by 3 bases and J by 0 bases, with 12 bases left in between. The CDR3 consists of 15 residues. The CDR3 DNA reads as TGTGCCAGCAGCTCTACCGGGACAATGAACACTGAAGCTTTCTTT. Its protein product is CASSSTGTMNTEAFF.

The rearrangement joins TRBV7-6 to TRBJ1-5; D perhaps matches TRBD1 (5 bases). Germline CDR1 SGHVS, CDR2 FNYEAQ. The CDR3 spans 15 residues. V lost 0 bases and J 5 bases, leaving 11 bases between the germline ends. This chain's CDR3 is CASSLASSGDQPQHF. The CDR3 coding sequence is TGTGCCAGCAGCTTAGCGAGTTCGGGGGATCAGCCCCAGCATTTT.

This sequence joins TRBV2 and TRBJ2-5, with D perhaps matching TRBD1 (5 bases). The germline CDR1 and CDR2 sequences are SNHLY and FYNNEI. V was cut by 1 base and J by 5 bases, with 20 bases left in between. The CDR3 is 17 amino acids. The CDR3 nucleotides read TGTGCCAGCAGTGAAGATAGGGGCGGCTCTGCCCCGGAGACCCAGTACTTC. Protein: CASSEDRGGSAPETQYF.

The V gene is TRBV29-1, the J gene TRBJ2-5, with D maybe TRBD2 (7 bases). Germline V gene lookup returns CDR1 SQVTM and CDR2 ANQGSEA. This CDR3 region has 13 residues. Between the trimmed V and J ends, which lost 4 bases and 5 bases, there was a span of 14 bases. The DNA of the CDR3 is TGCAGCGTTGGGGGGGGCTCGTTGGAGACCCAGTACTTC. Amino acids: CSVGGGSLETQYF.

The V gene is TRBV5-1, the J gene TRBJ1-5; D gene unclear. Between the trimmed V and J ends, which lost 0 bases and 6 bases, there was a span of 7 bases. CDR1 is SGHRS and CDR2 is YFSETQ in the germline V gene. The CDR3 is 13 amino acids. In nucleotides, the CDR3 is TGCGCCAGCAGCTTGGCCCCAGGTCAGCCCCAGCATTTT. Translating it yields CASSLAPGQPQHF. Combining the CDR3 with reference TRBV5-1 and TRBJ1-5 gives the whole variable domain KAGVTQTPRYLIKTRGQQVTLSCSPISGHRSVSWYQQTPGQGLQFLFEYFSETQRNKGNFPGRFSGRQFSNSRSEMNVSTLELGDSALYLCASSLAPGQPQHFGDGTRLSIL.

This chain uses TRBV2 with TRBJ2-6, with TRBD1 matching over 10 bases. V shed 11 bases and J 0 bases; nucleotides not matched to a gene: 16. The length of the CDR3 is 19 residues. Germline V gene lookup returns CDR1 SNHLY and CDR2 FYNNEI. CDR3 sequence reads: CAADRGPNLTNSGANVLTF. In DNA form, the CDR3 reads TGTGCCGCCGACAGGGGGCCCAATCTAACTAACTCTGGGGCCAACGTCCTGACTTTC.

The sample holds a few counts of this clone. This rearrangement joins TRBV5-1 to TRBJ1-4; weak D call: TRBD1 (5 bases). Per the germline V gene, CDR1 is SGHRS and CDR2 is YFSETQ. Trimming took 0 bases from V and 7 from J, leaving 13 bases between them. There are 15 residues in the CDR3. The CDR3 spells CASSLEGQGGEKLFF. The CDR3 DNA follows: TGCGCCAGCAGCTTGGAAGGGCAGGGCGGTGAAAAACTGTTTTTT.

V usage is TRBV28 and J usage is TRBJ2-5, with 7 nucleotides matching TRBD2. CDR3 length: 13 residues. CDR1 MDHEN and CDR2 SYDVKM come from the germline V gene. Trimming took 6 bases from V and 4 from J; bases not matched to a gene: 5. This chain's CDR3 is CASRTTSVETQYF. CDR3 in DNA: TGTGCCAGCAGGACCACTAGCGTAGAGACCCAGTACTTC.

V gene TRBV7-9 combines with J gene TRBJ1-2; D unclear. V shed 4 bases and J shed 0 bases, with 15 bases lying between them. This CDR3 is built from 16 residues. The germline V gene has CDR1 SEHNR and CDR2 FQNEAQ (reference sequence). CDR3: CASSWIGREANYGYTF. In nucleotides, the CDR3 is TGTGCCAGCAGCTGGATAGGGAGGGAAGCTAACTATGGCTACACCTTC.

As concerns this clone: At one end the junction does not follow the germline gene, possibly because of a read error. This sequence joins TRBV9 and TRBJ2-7, with 7 positions matching TRBD1. Germline loops: CDR1 SGDLS, CDR2 YYNGEE. This CDR3 is 13 amino acids long. The chain's CDR3 is CASNGTDSYGQYF. CDR3 bases: TGTGCCAGCAACGGGACAGACTCCTACGGGCAGTACTTC. Together with reference TRBV9 and TRBJ2-7, the CDR3 gives the full variable domain: DSGVTQTPKHLITATGQRVTLRCSPRSGDLSVYWYQQSLDQGLQFLIQYYNGEERAKGNILERFSAQQFPDLHSELNLSSLELGDSALYFCASNGTDSYGQYFGPGTRLTVT.